Listed here is a single T cell receptor (beta chain). This receptor's antigen is unknown. The sample holds no much larger clone one base away, and base qualities are not on file. These data originate in a study of cytomegalovirus exposure and HLA in healthy donors (dated by TCRdb to the late 2010s). Study-wide context: In an earlier analysis of approximately 500 of the donors, 250 to 350 Gb of sequence data and approximately 120 million unique TCR beta sequences from about 190 million T cells were reported. Among roughly 400 genotyped donors of the cohort, an average of approximately 240,000 unique TCR beta nucleotide sequences was sequenced per donor, of which roughly 17% were non-productive. The later analysis used no new phenotypic data to find candidate immune exposures, relying instead on TCR beta sequences and their occurrence across donors. To study patterns of TCR occurrence, a later analysis re-analyzed previously published TCR beta repertoires from just over 650 donors and added high-resolution HLA genotyping. All discovery cohort repertoires had been generated on a single sequencing platform. The genetic ancestry cluster associated with self-reported Caucasian donors included roughly 84% of the roughly 360 genotyped donors. Typing coverage varied by locus: roughly 620-640 donors for A, B, C, DRB1 and DQB1; roughly 560 for DQA1; around 570 for DPA1; fewer than 480 for DPB1. Several DR-DQ haplotypes were treated as single units for association and clustering because of strong linkage in the cohort. Donor age, sex, ethnicity and CMV serostatus were collected together with the repertoire data. Besides the first cohort of hundreds of subjects, a separate validation cohort made up of 120 or so different subjects was used. HLA typing included class I and class II loci at four-digit resolution. An earlier analysis of approximately 500 of the donors applied high-throughput TCR beta sequencing to assess whether each TCR beta V gene segment acted as functional or pseudogenic. The study combined high-throughput TCR immunosequencing, statistical association of individual TCRs with disease status, and machine learning to predict cytomegalovirus infection status. Approximately 300 gigabases of sequencing data and around 88 million unique TCR sequences made up an early release that covered around 640 HLA-typed donors. The study was designed to test whether signatures of past pathogen exposure could be identified by cataloging public T cell receptors. The T cell repertoires of 550 to 850 subjects were profiled by immunosequencing and related to cytomegalovirus serostatus. A later genetic analysis took genome-wide SNP genotypes for about three fifths of the roughly 700 donors and used that subset as a discovery cohort.

The method was the immunoSEQ multiplex PCR assay. A mixture of 60 forward primers for TCR Vbeta segments and 13 reverse primers for TCR Jbeta segments was used in the multiplex PCR. The CDR3 region of rearranged TCR beta genes was amplified from genomic DNA by a multiplex PCR assay. The amplified TCR beta libraries were sequenced on the Illumina HiSeq System as 87-base-pair reads. In the source study's methods: Across the 500 to 750 repertoires, a later analysis counted tens of millions of unique TCR beta chains, around 11 million of which were shared by at least two donors. Raw reads were error-corrected and collapsed into unique sequences with a nearest-neighbor algorithm that merged closely related sequences to remove PCR and sequencing errors. Alignment of CDR3 sequences to IMGT reference sequences was used to assign V, D and J gene segments. For a sequence to be retained, at least a six-nucleotide match to both a V gene segment and a J gene segment was required. Rearrangements were classified as productive when the CDR3 lacked stop codons and remained in frame with V and J, and all other rearrangements were classified as non-productive. Following IMGT convention, CDR3 was defined as the stretch from the second conserved V-encoded cysteine to the conserved J-encoded phenylalanine. The earlier analysis of around 640 of the donors excluded sequences that lacked an unambiguous match to a single V gene segment. In an earlier analysis of approximately 610 of the donors, V segments were called functional above 56.7% productive rearrangements and were called segregating when the between-donor standard deviation exceeded 5%. To diagnose cytomegalovirus status from the catalog of TCR beta chain sequences, a statistical classification framework was built. In a later analysis, V and J genes were assigned by comparing TCR nucleotide sequences against IMGT/GENE-DB human TR gene sequences. A later analysis assigned CDR3 sequences and most-parsimonious VDJ recombination scenarios with the TCRdist pipeline. In a later analysis, each TCR beta chain was defined by its CDR3 amino acid sequence together with its V-gene family, and reads lacking a unique V-gene family were excluded. As a way to deal with suspected cross-contamination and a sequencing artifact, a later analysis dropped over 550 nucleotide sequences that were highly shared and had low generation probability. In a later analysis, a clonal expansion index was calculated for each public chain from normalized within-repertoire ranks of inferred template counts. Generation probabilities in a later analysis came from a VDJ recombination model fitted to out-of-frame rearrangements, and those results were checked against IGoR. In a later analysis, hypergeometric tests were used to score TCR-TCR, TCR-HLA and TCR-CMV co-occurrence, with a repertoire-size bias correction applied to TCR pairs. False discovery rates were estimated in a later analysis by permuting HLA or CMV assignments 20 times. A later analysis grouped co-occurring TCRs with DBSCAN, adding TCRdist sequence similarity when clustering within HLA-allele-positive subsets. Co-occurrence clustering excluded repertoires with fewer than 30,000 or more than 120,000 public chains, plus five with anomalous nucleotide sharing. TCRdb re-hosts the immuneACCESS table, in-frame sequences only. Its copies lack some clones; in the studies checked, an unresolved V gene accounts for under half of them, and the cause for the rest is not known. V and J calls and clone size are copied from that table; D and trimming were computed from the DNA. For this sample the table gives some 92,000 clones, of which about 81% were detected only once. About a tenth of the sample belongs to the ten largest clones.

The study at large found these results: The sequencing pipeline was judged likely to have produced a cluster of highly shared sequence variants as a technical artifact. The classifier was reported to diagnose cytomegalovirus status with high specificity and sensitivity in both the original cohort and the validation cohort. Compared with the 666-donor mean, donors in an Asian-associated ancestry cluster had fewer N-insertions in productive TCRs, according to a later genetic analysis. Specific HLA alleles were associated with more than 15,000 TCR beta sequences at a false discovery rate of 0.05 in a later analysis. The cohort was sequenced for TCR beta chains only, and without alpha or paired-chain data the features that could be detected were limited. CMV serostatus was the only immune exposure information available for the cohort. Because counts were too low, seventeen rarely observed V segments, including chromosome 9 orphons, were excluded from the earlier analysis of 587 of the donors. In a later analysis, several top co-occurrence clusters were reported to appear linked to parvovirus B19, influenza, CMV and Epstein-Barr virus. Most TCR sequences were seen in very few donors, while some public TCRs were found in many individuals. According to the authors, the approach could potentially be generalized to other disease states and immunological phenotypes. Linkage disequilibrium might explain the correlated functional status among segregating V segments, but an unknown experimental factor could not be excluded. In vitro tests confirmed that a few of the cytomegalovirus-associated TCR beta chains recognize cytomegalovirus antigens. A total of fewer than 200 TCR beta chains were listed by the study as associated with cytomegalovirus. Sequencing depth was assumed to be roughly uniform across donors in the presence/absence analyses, though that assumption may not hold. Because HLA typing was missing for some donors at each locus, association tests included only the typed subset. In an earlier analysis of around 600 of the donors, most TCR beta V segments appeared in productive rearrangements about 90% or about 30% of the time, broadly matching IMGT annotations. A further reported finding was that TCR beta sequences accurately predicted the HLA-A and HLA-B alleles for most subjects in the first cohort. An association between a missense DCLRE1C variant and V-gene and J-gene trimming of TCR beta chains was found in a later genetic analysis and replicated in an independent cohort. In a later analysis, most CMV-associated TCR beta chains were found to appear HLA-restricted, with HLA associations seemingly driven largely by CMV exposure. Some IMGT-functional V segments, including TRBV6-2 and TRBV6-3, could not be distinguished by the 87-base-pair reads and were therefore excluded. A later analysis found that TCR association rates varied across HLA loci, with DRB1 alleles showing the most associated TCRs and HLA-C alleles the fewest. When HLA alleles, especially DR and DQ, strongly co-occurred, attributing TCR associations to individual alleles was difficult. A later analysis found that HLA-associated TCR beta chains were more clonally expanded and had lower generation probabilities than equally common non-associated chains.

V is reduced by 1 base and J by 0 bases, leaving a spacing of 4 bases between them. Taken from the germline V gene, the CDR1 and CDR2 loops are MNHNS and SASEGT. Measured from the cysteine to the phenylalanine, the CDR3 is 13 residues long. Only CDR3 DNA remains: 39 bases, in frame from the first base. The cohort was made up of 666 healthy bone marrow donors. All cohort members were sampled while nominally healthy, although unrecorded immune exposures were likely present. The donor was CMV seropositive and belonged to the group of 250 to 300 seropositive cohort members. A peripheral blood sample was provided by each donor, and peripheral blood mononuclear cells were used for TCR beta sequencing. The Qiagen DNeasy Blood Extraction Kit was used to extract genomic DNA from the blood cell samples.

The clonotype comes from a man in his late teens or twenties in good health and CMV-seropositive. The chain couples TRBV6-1 to TRBJ2-7; the D gene is unclear. Sequencing was done on a sample of PBMCs. In nucleotides, the sequence is TGTGCCAGCAGTGAAGGGCCCTCCTACGAGCAGTACTTC. It translates as CASSEGPSYEQYF.